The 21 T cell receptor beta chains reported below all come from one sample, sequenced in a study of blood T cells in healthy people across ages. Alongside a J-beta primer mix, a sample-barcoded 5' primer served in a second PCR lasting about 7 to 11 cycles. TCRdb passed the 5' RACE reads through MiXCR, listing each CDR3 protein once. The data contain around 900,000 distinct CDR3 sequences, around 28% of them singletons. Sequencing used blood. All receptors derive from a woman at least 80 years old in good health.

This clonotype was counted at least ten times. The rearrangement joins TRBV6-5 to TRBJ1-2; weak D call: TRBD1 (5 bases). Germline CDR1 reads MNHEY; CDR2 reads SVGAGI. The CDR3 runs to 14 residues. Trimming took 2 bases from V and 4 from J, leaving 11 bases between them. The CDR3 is CASSYGTSFYGYTF. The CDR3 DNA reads TGTGCCAGCAGTTACGGGACCAGCTTCTATGGCTACACCTTC.

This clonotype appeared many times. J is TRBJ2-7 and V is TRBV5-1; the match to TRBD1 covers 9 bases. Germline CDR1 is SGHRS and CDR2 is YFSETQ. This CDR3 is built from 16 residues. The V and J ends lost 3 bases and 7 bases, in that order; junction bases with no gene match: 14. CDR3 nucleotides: TGCGCCAGCAGCTCGACGTCCGCCCGGACAGGGGCAGAGCAGTACTTC. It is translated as CASSSTSARTGAEQYF.

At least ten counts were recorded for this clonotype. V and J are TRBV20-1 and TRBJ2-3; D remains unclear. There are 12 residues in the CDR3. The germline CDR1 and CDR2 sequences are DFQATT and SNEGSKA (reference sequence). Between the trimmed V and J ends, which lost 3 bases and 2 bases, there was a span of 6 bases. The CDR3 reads CSASPSTDTQYF. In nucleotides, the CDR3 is TGCAGTGCTAGCCCCTCCACAGATACGCAGTATTTT.

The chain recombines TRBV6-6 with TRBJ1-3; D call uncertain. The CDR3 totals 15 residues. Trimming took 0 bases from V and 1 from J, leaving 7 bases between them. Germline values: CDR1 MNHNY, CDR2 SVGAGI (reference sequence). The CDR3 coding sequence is TGTGCCAGCAGTTACTCCGACCGATCTGGAAACACCATATATTTT. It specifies CASSYSDRSGNTIYF.

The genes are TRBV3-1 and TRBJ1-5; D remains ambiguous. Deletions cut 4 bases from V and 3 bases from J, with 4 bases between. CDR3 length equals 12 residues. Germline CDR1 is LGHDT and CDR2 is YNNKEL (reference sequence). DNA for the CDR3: TGTGCCAGCAGCCGAAACAATCAGCCCCAGCATTTT. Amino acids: CASSRNNQPQHF.

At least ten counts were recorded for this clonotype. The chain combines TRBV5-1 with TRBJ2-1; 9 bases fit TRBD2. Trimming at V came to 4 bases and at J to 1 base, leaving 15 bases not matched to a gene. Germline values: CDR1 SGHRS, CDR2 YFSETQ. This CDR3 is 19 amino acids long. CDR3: CASSLGTSYLVRSYNEQFF. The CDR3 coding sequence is TGCGCCAGCAGCCTCGGGACTAGCTACCTCGTGAGGTCCTACAATGAGCAGTTCTTC. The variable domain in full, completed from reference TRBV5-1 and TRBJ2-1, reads KAGVTQTPRYLIKTRGQQVTLSCSPISGHRSVSWYQQTPGQGLQFLFEYFSETQRNKGNFPGRFSGRQFSNSRSEMNVSTLELGDSALYLCASSLGTSYLVRSYNEQFFGPGTRLTVL.

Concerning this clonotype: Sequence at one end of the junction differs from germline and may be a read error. The CDR3, as DNA: TGCAGTGCTGGACGGGATTTGGATTTT. Protein product: CSAGRDLDF. The V and J genes are TRBV20-1 and TRBJ2-3, with D maybe TRBD2 (5 bases). Germline-derived CDR1 and CDR2 are DFQATT and SNEGSKA (reference sequence). The CDR3 loop spans 9 amino acids.

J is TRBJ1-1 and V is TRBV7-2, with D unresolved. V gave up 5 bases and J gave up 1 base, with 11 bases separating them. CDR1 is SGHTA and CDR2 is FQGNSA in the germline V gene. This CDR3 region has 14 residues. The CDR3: CASSPDATNTEAFF. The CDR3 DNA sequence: TGTGCCAGCAGCCCGGACGCCACGAACACTGAAGCTTTCTTT. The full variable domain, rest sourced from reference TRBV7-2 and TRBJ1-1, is GAGVSQSPSNKVTEKGKDVELRCDPISGHTALYWYRQSLGQGLEFLIYFQGNSAPDKSGLPSDRFSAERTGGSVSTLTIQRTQQEDSAVYLCASSPDATNTEAFFGQGTRLTVV.

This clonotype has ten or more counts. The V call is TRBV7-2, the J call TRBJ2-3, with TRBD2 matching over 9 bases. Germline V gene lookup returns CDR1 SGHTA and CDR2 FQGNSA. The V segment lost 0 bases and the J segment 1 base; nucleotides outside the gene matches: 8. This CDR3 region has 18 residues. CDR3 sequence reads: CASSLARRGGPGTDTQYF. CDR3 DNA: TGTGCCAGCAGCTTAGCGCGGCGGGGGGGCCCTGGCACAGATACGCAGTATTTT.

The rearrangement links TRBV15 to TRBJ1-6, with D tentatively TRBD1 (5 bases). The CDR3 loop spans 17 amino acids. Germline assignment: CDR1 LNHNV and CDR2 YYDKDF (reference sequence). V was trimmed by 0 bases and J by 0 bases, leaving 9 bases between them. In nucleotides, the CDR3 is TGTGCCACCAGCAGAGATCCAGGGAGCTCCTATAATTCACCCCTCCACTTT. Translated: CATSRDPGSSYNSPLHF.

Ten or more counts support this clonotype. CDR3 region: CSVEVGWRSRTQYF. The CDR3 DNA reads TGCAGCGTTGAAGTTGGGTGGCGGTCGCGGACCCAGTACTTC. The rearrangement links TRBV29-1 to TRBJ2-5; D is unresolved. Trimming stripped 1 base from V and 7 bases from J, with 16 bases between. CDR3 size: 14 residues. Germline CDR1 reads SQVTM; CDR2 reads ANQGSEA.

DNA for the CDR3: TGTGCCAGTAGTATCGAAGCAAGGAACGTCTACGAGCAGTACTTC. Amino acids: CASSIEARNVYEQYF. The J gene is TRBJ2-4, the V gene TRBV19; D is uncertain. Matching the DNA end better, TRBJ2-7 makes the J call doubtful. The germline V gene encodes CDR1 LNHDA and CDR2 SQIVND (reference sequence). The CDR3 spans 15 residues.

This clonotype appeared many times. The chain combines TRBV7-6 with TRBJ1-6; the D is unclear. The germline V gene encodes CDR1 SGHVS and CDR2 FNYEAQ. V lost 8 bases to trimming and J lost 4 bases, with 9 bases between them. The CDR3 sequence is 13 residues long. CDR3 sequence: CASGVLYNSPLHF. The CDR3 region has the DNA TGTGCCAGCGGGGTCTTATATAATTCACCCCTCCACTTT. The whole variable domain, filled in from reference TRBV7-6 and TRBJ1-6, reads GAGVSQSPRYKVTKRGQDVALRCDPISGHVSLYWYRQALGQGPEFLTYFNYEAQQDKSGLPNDRFSAERPEGSISTLTIQRTEQRDSAMYRCASGVLYNSPLHFGNGTRLTVT.

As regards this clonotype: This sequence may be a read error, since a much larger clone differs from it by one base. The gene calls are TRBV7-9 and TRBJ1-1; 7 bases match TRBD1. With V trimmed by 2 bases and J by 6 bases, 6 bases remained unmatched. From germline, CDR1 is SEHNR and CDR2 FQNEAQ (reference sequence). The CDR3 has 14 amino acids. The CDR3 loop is CASSLCEGASEAFF. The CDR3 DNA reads TGTGCCAGCAGCTTATGCGAGGGGGCCTCTGAAGCTTTCTTT.

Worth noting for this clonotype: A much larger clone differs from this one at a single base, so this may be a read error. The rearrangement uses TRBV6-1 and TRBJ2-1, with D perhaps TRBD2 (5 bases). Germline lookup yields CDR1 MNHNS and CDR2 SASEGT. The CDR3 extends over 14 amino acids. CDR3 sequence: CASRGRTAYDEQFF. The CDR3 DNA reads TGTGCCAGCAGGGGAAGGACTGCCTACGATGAGCAGTTCTTC.

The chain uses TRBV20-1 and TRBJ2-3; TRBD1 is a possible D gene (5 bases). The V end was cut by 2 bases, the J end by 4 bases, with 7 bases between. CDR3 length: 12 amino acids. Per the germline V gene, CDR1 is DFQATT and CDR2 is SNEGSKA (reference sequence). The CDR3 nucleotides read TGCAGTGCTAGACAGGGTGCAGATACGCAGTATTTT. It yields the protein CSARQGADTQYF.

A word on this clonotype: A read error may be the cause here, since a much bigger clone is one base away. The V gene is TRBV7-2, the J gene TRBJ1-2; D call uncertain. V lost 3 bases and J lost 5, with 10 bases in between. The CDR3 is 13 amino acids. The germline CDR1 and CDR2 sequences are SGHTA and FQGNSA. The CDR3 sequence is CASSLNPGYGYTF. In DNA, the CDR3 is TGTGCCAGCAGCTTGAACCCAGGATATGGCTACACCTTC. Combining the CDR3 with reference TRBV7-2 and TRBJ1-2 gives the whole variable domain GAGVSQSPSNKVTEKGKDVELRCDPISGHTALYWYRQSLGQGLEFLIYFQGNSAPDKSGLPSDRFSAERTGGSVSTLTIQRTQQEDSAVYLCASSLNPGYGYTFGSGTRLTVV.

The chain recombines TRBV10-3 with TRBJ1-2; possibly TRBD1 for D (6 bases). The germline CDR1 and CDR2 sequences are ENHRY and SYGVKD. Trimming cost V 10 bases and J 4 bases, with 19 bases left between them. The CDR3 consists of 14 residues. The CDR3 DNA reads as TGTGCCACATCCCCCGGGGGCGAGGGCTATGGCTACACCTTC. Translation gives CATSPGGEGYGYTF.

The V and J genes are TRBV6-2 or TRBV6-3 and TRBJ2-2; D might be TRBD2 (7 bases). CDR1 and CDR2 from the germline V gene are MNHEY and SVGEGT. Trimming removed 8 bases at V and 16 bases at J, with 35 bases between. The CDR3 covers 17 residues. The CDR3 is CASLNPTRGGNTGGRFF. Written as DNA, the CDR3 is TGTGCCAGCCTTAACCCAACCCGCGGGGGAAACACCGGGGGGCGGTTTTTT.

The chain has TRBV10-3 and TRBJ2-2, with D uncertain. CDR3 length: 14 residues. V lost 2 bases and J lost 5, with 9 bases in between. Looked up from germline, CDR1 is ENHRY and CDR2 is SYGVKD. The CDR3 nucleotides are TGTGCCATCAGTGAGAACAGCAGTACCGGGGAGCTGTTTTTT. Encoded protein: CAISENSSTGELFF.

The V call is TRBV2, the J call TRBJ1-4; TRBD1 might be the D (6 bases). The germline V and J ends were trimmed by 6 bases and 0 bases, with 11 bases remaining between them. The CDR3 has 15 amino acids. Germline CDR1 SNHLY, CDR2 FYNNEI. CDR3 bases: TGTGCCAGCAGGACGAGACAGGCAACTAATGAAAAACTGTTTTTT. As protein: CASRTRQATNEKLFF.